This is a list of T cell receptor beta chains from one sample in a study of cytomegalovirus exposure and HLA in healthy donors. Only in-frame clones appear in the TCRdb table, and some are missing; sequencing was by immunoSEQ multiplex PCR. Of tens of thousands of clones listed, 55% to 70% are singletons. Sequencing was carried out using PBMCs. These receptors all come from a boy aged 10-17 years in good health and CMV-seropositive. The CDR3 runs from the conserved cysteine through the conserved F or W. A D gene is named only where the DNA matches it firmly. Not every row has a clone size; where given, it reads once, few, many or a size class.

>-|few|TRBJ1-1|TRBV5-1
TGCGCCAGCAGCTCCCTAGGGGGTGGCACTGAAGCTTTCTTT
CASSSLGGGTEAFF
>TRBD2|-|TRBJ2-1|TRBV5-6
TGTGCCAGCAGCTTGGACCGCCCTAGCGGGAGTTCGAATGAGCAGTTCTTC
CASSLDRPSGSSNEQFF
>-|-|TRBJ2-3|TRBV5-1
TGCGCCAGCAGCTTAGGGGCCGGTAGCACAGATACGCAGTATTTT
CASSLGAGSTDTQYF
>-|-|TRBJ1-5|TRBV19
TGTGCCAGTAGTATAGGGATCGATGGAGACCAGAATTTT
CASSIGIDGDQNF
>TRBD1|few|TRBJ2-3|TRBV5-1
TGCGCCAGCAGCCAAGGGGACAGAATCACAGATACGCAGTATTTT
CASSQGDRITDTQYF
>-|-|TRBJ1-1|TRBV7-9
TGTGCCAGCAGCGCCTTAACAGGGAACACTGAAGCTTTCTTT
CASSALTGNTEAFF
>-|medium-sized|TRBJ1-1|TRBV7-6
TGTGCCAGCCGACTCGATGGGGGGTCTGAAGCTTTCTTT
CASRLDGGSEAFF
>-|once|TRBJ2-3|TRBV7-9
TGTGCCAGCAGCTCACCGGGTCAGAGGACAGATACGCAGTATTTT
CASSSPGQRTDTQYF
>TRBD1|few|TRBJ2-7|TRBV7-8
TGTGCCAGCAGCTCTCGGACAGGGTCCTACGAGCAGTACTTC
CASSSRTGSYEQYF
>-|-|TRBJ1-1|TRBV19
TGTGCCAGTAGTCTGGACAGAAACACTGAAGCTTTCTTT
CASSLDRNTEAFF
>TRBD2|-|TRBJ2-7|TRBV11-1
TGTGCCAGCAGCTCGGGACTAGCGGGAGTAAGGGGCTACGAGCAGTACTTC
CASSSGLAGVRGYEQYF
>-|-|TRBJ2-4|TRBV19
TGTGCCAGTAGTCTGAGACAGCTAGCCAAAAACATTCAGTACTTC
CASSLRQLAKNIQYF
>TRBD2|-|TRBJ2-1|TRBV14
TGTGCCAGCAGCCAAGATGCAGCGGGGGGCTACAATGAGCAGTTCTTC
CASSQDAAGGYNEQFF
>-|-|TRBJ1-5|TRBV30
TGTGCCTGGAGTGTGGGTCGGGGGAGAGCCCAGCATTTT
CAWSVGRGRAQHF
>-|once|TRBJ1-6|TRBV6-1
TGTGCCAGCAGTGAGTCACGGAGTTTTTCACCCCTCCACTTT
CASSESRSFSPLHF
>-|once|TRBJ1-5|TRBV29-1
TGCAGCGTACGCACAGGGAGTGGTCAGCCCCAGCATTTT
CSVRTGSGQPQHF
>-|-|TRBJ2-1|TRBV6-5
TGTGCCAGCAGTTACGCCTCGGGGGGCGCTGGCAATGAGCAGTTCTTC
CASSYASGGAGNEQFF
>TRBD2|once|TRBJ2-2|TRBV30
TGTGCCTGGAGTCCACTAGCGGGGGGGTCCGGGGAGCTGTTTTTT
CAWSPLAGGSGELFF
>TRBD1|-|TRBJ2-7|TRBV27
TGTGCCAGCAGTCGCCAGGGGACAGACTACGAGCAGTACTTC
CASSRQGTDYEQYF
>-|-|TRBJ2-7|TRBV15
TGCGCCACCAGCAGAGATGGAGGGAGTCCCGAAGGTGCCTACGAGCAGTACTTC
CATSRDGGSPEGAYEQYF
>TRBD1|-|TRBJ2-1|TRBV27
TGTGCCAGCAAAAAACAGGGGGTGGGTATCAATGAGCAGTTCTTC
CASKKQGVGINEQFF
>TRBD1|-|TRBJ2-2|TRBV30
TGTGCCAGCATGACAGGGGCGAACACCGGGGAGCTGTTTTTT
CASMTGANTGELFF
>-|-|TRBJ1-1|TRBV7-2
TGTGCCAGCAGCTTACAGTCAGGGGTGAGGAACACTGAAGCTTTCTTT
CASSLQSGVRNTEAFF
>TRBD1|-|TRBJ1-4|TRBV5-1
TGCGCCAGCAGCTTGGAGACAGGGACTAATGAAAAACTGTTTTTT
CASSLETGTNEKLFF
>TRBD2|few|TRBJ2-2|TRBV5-1
TGCGCCAGCAGCTGGACTAGCGCGAACACCGGGGAGCTGTTTTTT
CASSWTSANTGELFF
>TRBD2|-|TRBJ2-7|TRBV27
TGTGCCAGCAGTCCACCTGGGACTAGCGGGACCTACGAGCAGTACTTC
CASSPPGTSGTYEQYF
>TRBD1|-|TRBJ2-1|TRBV9
TGTGCCAGCAGCGTAGGGACAGGGACGAATGAGCAGTTCTTC
CASSVGTGTNEQFF
>-|few|TRBJ2-6|TRBV5-1
TGCGCCAGCAGCTTCCCGGGGATAAGACCCAACTCTGGGGCCAACGTCCTGACTTTC
CASSFPGIRPNSGANVLTF
>TRBD2|-|TRBJ2-3|TRBV7-2
TGTGCCAGCAGCTTAGCCTTTAGCGGGGTGAACACAGATACGCAGTATTTT
CASSLAFSGVNTDTQYF
>TRBD2|-|TRBJ2-1|TRBV2
TGTGCCAGCAACGGGGCGGGAGTTTACAATGAGCAGTTCTTC
CASNGAGVYNEQFF
>-|-|TRBJ2-7|TRBV5-1
TGCGCCAGCAGCTTGCTCCAGGGCTCCTACGAGCAGTACTTC
CASSLLQGSYEQYF
>-|once|TRBJ2-3|TRBV11-3
TGTGCCAGCAGCACGTCACGGGATACGCAGTATTTT
CASSTSRDTQYF
>-|-|TRBJ2-4|TRBV19
TGTGCCAGTAGTATGGATGGGGGGATAAACATTCAGTACTTC
CASSMDGGINIQYF
>-|-|TRBJ2-2|TRBV6-5
TGTGCCAGCAGCTACGGGTCAGGGACCGGGGAGCTGTTTTTT
CASSYGSGTGELFF
>-|-|TRBJ1-5|TRBV30
TGTGCCTGGAGCCCACAGGGTAGACAGCCCCAGCATTTT
CAWSPQGRQPQHF
>TRBD2|-|TRBJ2-7|TRBV30
TGTGCCTGGAGGCCTAGCGGGGGGAGCTCCTACGAGCAGTACTTC
CAWRPSGGSSYEQYF
>-|-|TRBJ2-7|TRBV2
TGTGCCAGCATTCCTGCCCCGACTGGGCGGGGTGTCGTTTACGAGCAGTACTTC
CASIPAPTGRGVVYEQYF
>TRBD1|-|TRBJ2-1|TRBV6-6
TGTGCCAGCAGCCTAGACAGGGGGCGCTTCCATGAGCAGTTCTTC
CASSLDRGRFHEQFF
>TRBD1|-|TRBJ1-5|TRBV5-6
TGTGCCAGCAGCCAAAAAGGACAGGGACTATATCAGCCCCAGCATTTT
CASSQKGQGLYQPQHF
>TRBD1|-|TRBJ2-1|TRBV5-1
TGCGCCAGCAGCATAGGGACAGGGGTTCTCTCCTACAATGAGCAGTTCTTC
CASSIGTGVLSYNEQFF
>-|-|TRBJ1-1|TRBV12-5
TGTGCTAGTGGTTTTGGCAGGGTGGGCACTGAAGCTTTCTTT
CASGFGRVGTEAFF
>TRBD2|few|TRBJ2-1|TRBV18
TGTGCCAGCTCACCACCGGTGCGCGAGCGGGGGGGCTCGTACAATGAGCAGTTCTTC
CASSPPVRERGGSYNEQFF
>TRBD1|-|TRBJ2-2|TRBV7-8
TGTGCCAGCAGCCCGGGACAGAGATACACCGGGGAGCTGTTTTTT
CASSPGQRYTGELFF
>-|-|TRBJ2-1|TRBV19
TGTGCCAGTAGTCTCCGAGATGAGCAGTTCTTC
CASSLRDEQFF
>-|-|TRBJ2-7|TRBV21-1
TGTGCCAGCAGCAAAGCCGGTGAGGCGAACCCATCCTACGAGCAGTACTTC
CASSKAGEANPSYEQYF
>TRBD1|once|TRBJ1-1|TRBV14
TGTGCCAGCAGCCATTATGGTAGGGGGCACACTGAAGCTTTCTTT
CASSHYGRGHTEAFF
>-|-|TRBJ1-3|TRBV6-1
TGTGCCAGCAGCAAAGGCAGGGCCTCTGGAAACACCATATATTTT
CASSKGRASGNTIYF
>TRBD2|-|TRBJ2-1|TRBV15
TGTGCCACCAGCAAATTGAAGGGAGGGATGTATGAGCAGTTCTTC
CATSKLKGGMYEQFF
>TRBD2|-|TRBJ2-7|TRBV11-2
TGTGCCAGCGGAGGCGGGAGGGCCTTAGAGCAGTACTTC
CASGGGRALEQYF
>-|-|TRBJ2-7|TRBV6-5
TGTGCCAGCAGTTACTCCGGGGGAGCGGGGCAGTACTTC
CASSYSGGAGQYF
>TRBD1|few|TRBJ1-5|TRBV15
TGTGCCACCAGCAATGACAGGGCTAGCAATCAGCCCCAGCATTTT
CATSNDRASNQPQHF
>-|-|TRBJ1-1|TRBV14
TGTGCCAGCAGCCAAGAATCTTGGCCGAACACTGAAGCTTTCTTT
CASSQESWPNTEAFF
>TRBD2|-|TRBJ2-1|TRBV5-4
TGTGCCAGCAGCTCCGGGACTAGCGGGATCAATGAGCAGTTCTTC
CASSSGTSGINEQFF